These T cell receptor beta chains were read from a single sample in a study of blood T cells in healthy people across ages. TCRdb analysed the 5' RACE reads with MiXCR anew, one entry per CDR3 protein. This table holds roughly 560,000 distinct CDR3 sequences, more than 20% found once. The sample also formed part of further work on T cells of mothers and their children.

The material sequenced was blood. Receptor source: a boy between 10 and 17 years old in good health. The CDR3 runs from the conserved cysteine through the conserved F or W. The D gene is left open where the match is weak. The size of a clone is reported for some rows only, either as once, few or many, or as a class for expanded clones.

j_gene,len,abundance,v_gene,d_gene,CDR3nt,CDR3aa
TRBJ1-1,15,few,TRBV6-1,NA,TGTGCCAGCAGTGATCGGGGCAGGGGAGGCACTGAAGCTTTCTTT,CASSDRGRGGTEAFF
TRBJ2-7,12,NA,TRBV20-1,TRBD1,TGCAGTGCTACGGGACAGTCCTACGAGCAGTACTTC,CSATGQSYEQYF
TRBJ2-5,14,once,TRBV24-1,NA,TGTGCCACCAGCCGAGGAGGGTCGGGGGAGACCCAGTACTTC,CATSRGGSGETQYF
TRBJ2-4,14,many,TRBV20-1,TRBD2,TGCAGTGCTAGAGACGGGGAGGGGCAAAACATTCAGTACTTC,CSARDGEGQNIQYF
TRBJ2-7,12,NA,TRBV27,NA,TGTGCCAGCATAAGTGAAACCTACGAGCAGTACTTC,CASISETYEQYF
TRBJ1-5,19,NA,TRBV20-1,TRBD1,TGCAGTGCTCATTCCCCAGAGGGACAGGGGGCTTCGGGCAATCAGCCCCAGCATTTT,CSAHSPEGQGASGNQPQHF
TRBJ2-5,14,few,TRBV20-1,NA,TGCAGTGCTGAAGGACCAGCGGAGACGGAGACCCATTACTTC,CSAEGPAETETHYF
TRBJ2-1,11,NA,TRBV20-1,NA,TGCAGTGCTAAACCCCTCAATGAGCAGTTCTTC,CSAKPLNEQFF
TRBJ2-1,15,many,TRBV4-1,NA,TGCGCCAGCACTTTAGTGGTCGACTCCTACAATGAGCAGTTCTTC,CASTLVVDSYNEQFF
TRBJ2-5,15,NA,TRBV6-6,TRBD2,TGTGCCAGCAGCCCGACTAGCGGGGGCGAAGAGACCCAGTACTTC,CASSPTSGGEETQYF
TRBJ2-5,14,many,TRBV24-1,NA,TGTGCCACCAGCCCCGACAGCCTCGGGGAGACCCAGTACTTC,CATSPDSLGETQYF
TRBJ2-7,15,NA,TRBV20-1,TRBD2,TGCAGTGCTAGTTCCCGGGGGGGCTTTGAGTACGAGCAGTACTTC,CSASSRGGFEYEQYF
TRBJ1-2,14,few,TRBV5-1,NA,TGCGCCAGCGGGTACGGGGGCGCGGTGGAGGGCTACACCTTC,CASGYGGAVEGYTF
TRBJ1-2,14,NA,TRBV19,TRBD1,TGTGCCAGTACCCCGAGACAGGGGGCAAGGGGCTACACCTTC,CASTPRQGARGYTF
TRBJ2-1,15,NA,TRBV7-2,TRBD2,TGTGCCAGCAGCCGGACTAGTAGTAGGTCGAATGAGCAGTTCTTC,CASSRTSSRSNEQFF
TRBJ2-7,11,NA,TRBV25-1,TRBD1,TGTGCCAGCAGCGAAACAGGGGCGCAGTACTTC,CASSETGAQYF
TRBJ2-1,13,NA,TRBV4-1,NA,TGCGCCAGCAGCGTAACAGGGAACCCTGAGCAGTTCTTC,CASSVTGNPEQFF